These 26 T cell receptor beta chains share one sample of origin, sequenced in a study of CD8+CD57+ T cells in acquired aplastic anemia (dated by TCRdb to 2017 to 2018). Expansion of CD8+CD57+ cells had been shown by flow cytometry in the patients chosen for sequencing. The reads were generated on an Illumina HiSeq 2000. TCR beta VDJ combination and CDR3 sequence profiling used genomic DNA as the template. TCRdb ran its own pipeline on the public reads, namely fastp trimming at Q25 and MiXCR clone calling, and kept in-frame beta chains. Each CDR3 protein appears once, grouped with its most common genes and DNA. The sample contains 200,000 to 250,000 distinct CDR3 sequences, roughly two thirds of them found a single time. The leading ten clones occupy about three fifths of the sample. The sequenced sample was sorted CD4+, CD8+, or CD8+CD57+ T cells (not recorded which) from PBMCs. The receptors shown here come from a human donor with aplastic anemia.

This clonotype was counted between two and nine times. A read error may be the cause here, since a much bigger clone is one base away. This chain uses TRBV6-4 with TRBJ2-7; D gene ambiguous. The germline CDR1 and CDR2 sequences are MRHNA and SNTAGT. The CDR3 consists of 14 residues. Trimming removed 0 bases at V and 5 bases at J, with 11 bases between. The CDR3, as DNA: TGTGCCAGCAGTGACTCACTTCTAGTCCACGAGCAGTACTTC. Protein product: CASSDSLLVHEQYF.

This clonotype showed up just once. The chain is built from TRBV7-2 and TRBJ2-1; 9 bases match TRBD1. Trimming took 0 bases from V and 7 from J; bases not matched to a gene: 7. Germline V gene sequence: CDR1 SGHTA, CDR2 FQGNSA. This CDR3 comprises 16 residues. In nucleotides, the CDR3 is TGTGCCAGCAGCTTAGCCGGGACAGGGTTTAGGAATGAGCAGTTCTTC. As protein: CASSLAGTGFRNEQFF.

V is TRBV7-9 and J is TRBJ1-1; D is unresolved. The CDR3 totals 14 residues. Per the germline V gene, CDR1 is SEHNR and CDR2 is FQNEAQ (reference sequence). The germline V and J ends were trimmed by 5 bases and 2 bases, with 12 bases remaining between them. The CDR3 DNA sequence: TGTGCCAGCAGCCCCCTACAGTCAAACACTGAAGCTTTCTTT. It yields the protein CASSPLQSNTEAFF.

This rearrangement joins TRBV20-1 to TRBJ1-2, with a possible D match to TRBD1 (5 bases). Trimming shortened V by 3 bases and J by 8 bases, and 16 bases separated the two germline ends. The CDR3 consists of 13 residues. The germline CDR1 and CDR2 sequences are DFQATT and SNEGSKA (reference sequence). CDR3 bases: TGCAGTGCTAGCGTCCCCAGGGAGGGAGGCTACACCTTC. This codes for CSASVPREGGYTF.

This chain connects TRBV19 to TRBJ2-2; D might be TRBD1 (6 bases). Germline CDR1 LNHDA, CDR2 SQIVND (reference sequence). The CDR3 has 16 residues. V dropped 8 bases and J dropped 6 bases, with 22 bases sitting between them. The CDR3 bases are TGTGCCAGTTCCCAAACTGGACAGCAAAGGGCCGGGGAGCTGTTTTTT. Translation: CASSQTGQQRAGELFF.

This chain links TRBV7-6 with TRBJ2-7; 10 bases map to TRBD1. The germline CDR1 and CDR2 sequences are SGHVS and FNYEAQ. The CDR3 runs 14 residues. The J segment lost 2 bases and the V segment lost 4 bases, leaving 2 bases of the junction unmatched. The CDR3, as DNA: TGTGCCAGCAGCTGCGGGACAGGGGCCTACGAGCAGTACTTC. Protein: CASSCGTGAYEQYF.

This clonotype was observed at least ten times. The chain uses TRBV15 and TRBJ2-1; 8 positions match TRBD1. J was trimmed by 9 bases and V by 3 bases; bases with no gene match: 10. Germline CDR1 is LNHNV and CDR2 is YYDKDF (reference sequence). The length of the CDR3 is 15 residues. The CDR3 sequence is CATSSPPDRVREQFF. The CDR3, as DNA: TGTGCCACCAGCAGCCCCCCGGACAGGGTCCGTGAGCAGTTCTTC. The full variable domain, its missing parts supplied by reference TRBV15 and TRBJ2-1, is DAMVIQNPRYQVTQFGKPVTLSCSQTLNHNVMYWYQQKSSQAPKLLFHYYDKDFNNEADTPDNFQSRRPNTSFCFLDIRSPGLGDTAMYLCATSSPPDRVREQFFGPGTRLTVL.

This clonotype was counted a single time. This chain joins TRBV7-3 and TRBJ2-3, with D possibly being TRBD1 or TRBD2 (5 bases each). Trimming removed 5 bases at V and 6 bases at J, with 15 bases between. The CDR3 consists of 14 residues. CDR1 and CDR2 (germline): SGHTA, FQGTGA. The CDR3 here is CASSPGEGPDTQYF. CDR3 in DNA: TGTGCCAGCAGCCCTGGCGAGGGGCCCGATACGCAGTATTTT. The entire variable domain, with the rest obtained from reference TRBV7-3 and TRBJ2-3, is as follows: GAGVSQTPSNKVTEKGKYVELRCDPISGHTALYWYRQSLGQGPEFLIYFQGTGAADDSGLPNDRFFAVRPEGSVSTLKIQRTERGDSAVYLCASSPGEGPDTQYFGPGTRLTVL.

This clonotype showed up just a few times. The V gene is TRBV29-1, the J gene TRBJ2-5; D call uncertain. This CDR3 comprises 11 residues. V was cut by 4 bases and J by 5 bases, with 8 bases left in between. CDR1 is SQVTM and CDR2 is ANQGSEA in the germline V gene. The CDR3 spells CSVGKGETQYF. DNA for the CDR3: TGCAGCGTTGGTAAGGGCGAGACCCAGTACTTC.

The V call is TRBV4-1, the J call TRBJ2-7; weak D call: TRBD2 (5 bases). This CDR3 comprises 15 residues. Trimming took 1 base from V and 1 from J, leaving 11 bases between them. In germline, CDR1 is MGHRA, CDR2 YSYEKL. The CDR3 bases are TGCGCCAGCAGCCAAGGGGTGCGGGCTTCCTACGAGCAGTACGTC. Amino acids: CASSQGVRASYEQYV.

The V call is TRBV7-9, the J call TRBJ2-1, with a tentative D call TRBD2 (6 bases). CDR3 length equals 12 residues. Trimming took off 6 bases at V and 11 bases at J, with 14 bases between the two ends. Germline-derived CDR1 and CDR2 are SEHNR and FQNEAQ (reference sequence). Here the CDR3 DNA reads TGTGCCAGCAGGTATCGGGACTCTCAGCAGTTCTTC. Translating it yields CASRYRDSQQFF.

The chain employs TRBV10-3 and TRBJ2-7, with TRBD1 matching over 7 bases. V lost 0 bases to trimming and J lost 6 bases; unmatched junction nucleotides: 8. This CDR3 is built from 15 residues. Germline V CDR1 and CDR2: ENHRY, SYGVKD. The CDR3 bases are TGTGCCATCAGTGAGTCGACGGCAGGGGGAAGCGAGCAGTACTTC. This translates into CAISESTAGGSEQYF.

The J gene is TRBJ2-6, the V gene TRBV9; 7 bases map to TRBD1. V gave up 4 bases and J gave up 0 bases; unmatched junction bases: 13. Germline CDR1 is SGDLS and CDR2 is YYNGEE. The CDR3 sequence is 19 residues long. The CDR3 bases are TGTGCCAGCAGCTTAGTAGGGACAGTAATTCACTCTGGGGCCAACGTCCTGACTTTC. Its protein product is CASSLVGTVIHSGANVLTF.

This clonotype came up many times. This rearrangement joins TRBV4-1 to TRBJ2-7; D is ambiguous. The germline CDR1 and CDR2 sequences are MGHRA and YSYEKL. The CDR3 spans 13 residues. V shed 2 bases and J shed 2 bases, with 7 bases lying between them. CDR3 DNA: TGCGCCAGCAGCCAATACGGAACCTACGAGCAGTACTTC. This translates into CASSQYGTYEQYF.

The chain recombines TRBV4-2 with TRBJ2-1; D is possibly TRBD2 (5 bases). The germline V gene has CDR1 LGHNA and CDR2 YNFKEQ. The germline V and J ends were trimmed by 4 bases and 4 bases, with 14 bases remaining between them. The CDR3 covers 15 residues. The CDR3 DNA reads as TGTGCCAGCAGCCTATCGGGGAACCGATACAATGAGCAGTTCTTC. Translating it yields CASSLSGNRYNEQFF.

The chain joins TRBV5-6 to TRBJ2-7; 7 positions agree with TRBD1. J was trimmed by 5 bases and V by 3 bases; bases with no gene match: 8. The CDR3 runs to 14 residues. Per the germline V gene, CDR1 is SGHDT and CDR2 is YYEEEE. CDR3 nucleotide sequence: TGTGCCAGCAGCTCCAGACAGGGTCCCGACGAGCAGTACTTC. Its protein is CASSSRQGPDEQYF.

In its sample, this clonotype was seen many times. The rearrangement links TRBV7-2 to TRBJ2-5; D gene ambiguous. Between the trimmed V and J ends, which lost 5 bases and 3 bases, there was a span of 10 bases. This CDR3 comprises 13 residues. Germline V gene lookup returns CDR1 SGHTA and CDR2 FQGNSA. In DNA, the CDR3 is TGTGCCAGCAGCGATTTCGCAGAAGAGACCCAGTACTTC. This codes for CASSDFAEETQYF.

This clonotype came up a few times. The chain links TRBV19 to TRBJ2-6, with unresolved D. V was shortened by 7 bases and J by 0 bases, with 7 bases between the two germline ends. This CDR3 has 14 amino acids. Germline V lookup: CDR1 LNHDA, CDR2 SQIVND (reference sequence). In DNA, the CDR3 is TGTGCCAGTAATTCTTACTCTGGGGCCAACGTCCTGACTTTC. This sequence encodes CASNSYSGANVLTF.

This clonotype was recorded a few times. The chain links TRBV15 to TRBJ2-1, with 7 bases identical to TRBD1. The CDR3 covers 18 residues. J gave up 2 bases and V 3 bases, and 13 bases lay outside the gene matches. Germline CDR1 and CDR2: LNHNV and YYDKDF (reference sequence). The CDR3 region has the DNA TGTGCCACCAGCAGCTCCAGGTCGGGACAGTTACCCTACAATGAGCAGTTCTTC. Its translation: CATSSSRSGQLPYNEQFF.

This CDR3 reads CASKFQGIYNSPLHF. CDR3 in DNA: TGTGCCAGCAAATTCCAGGGGATCTACAATTCACCCCTCCACTTT. V gene TRBV24-1 combines with J gene TRBJ1-6, with TRBD1 as a possible D gene (6 bases). With 11 bases removed from V and 7 bases from J, the gap between germline ends came to 20 bases. From germline, CDR1 is KGHDR and CDR2 SFDVKD. CDR3 length: 15 residues.

This clonotype was counted a few times. This chain joins TRBV9 and TRBJ1-2; TRBD1 might be the D (5 bases). This CDR3 region has 15 residues. The V and J ends lost 2 bases and 3 bases respectively, with 14 bases between them. The germline V gene has CDR1 SGDLS and CDR2 YYNGEE. CDR3 residues: CASSVGVGGDYGYTF. The CDR3 DNA sequence: TGTGCCAGCAGCGTGGGGGTGGGGGGGGACTATGGCTACACCTTC.

The rearrangement links TRBV4-1 to TRBJ2-7; tentatively, D is TRBD1 (6 bases). The germline CDR1 and CDR2 sequences are MGHRA and YSYEKL. The CDR3 length is 13 residues. V was clipped by 0 bases and J by 5 bases, with 8 bases between them. This CDR3 is CASSQEDRNEQYF. CDR3 DNA: TGCGCCAGCAGCCAAGAAGACAGGAACGAGCAGTACTTC.

The CDR3 DNA is TGTGCCAGCAATTACCCGGGACAGGGGCTCTACGAGCAGTACTTC. Its protein product is CASNYPGQGLYEQYF. The rearrangement joins TRBV7-2 to TRBJ2-7; 10 bases map to TRBD1. The germline CDR1 and CDR2 sequences are SGHTA and FQGNSA. This CDR3 spans 15 amino acids. Trimming at V came to 7 bases and at J to 3 bases, leaving 9 bases not matched to a gene.

The J gene is TRBJ2-2, the V gene TRBV7-3; 12 bases fit TRBD2. Germline CDR1 reads SGHTA; CDR2 reads FQGTGA. V trimming: 6 bases; J trimming: 7 bases; junction bases outside the gene matches: 6. This CDR3 spans 15 amino acids. DNA for the CDR3: TGTGCCAGCAGACCTAGCGGGGGGGCCGGCGGGGAGCTGTTTTTT. It codes for CASRPSGGAGGELFF. The full variable domain, in which reference TRBV7-3 and TRBJ2-2 provide the parts outside the CDR3, is GAGVSQTPSNKVTEKGKYVELRCDPISGHTALYWYRQSLGQGPEFLIYFQGTGAADDSGLPNDRFFAVRPEGSVSTLKIQRTERGDSAVYLCASRPSGGAGGELFFGEGSRLTVL.

This clonotype has only a few counts. The chain joins TRBV20-1 to TRBJ1-5; TRBD1 matches 7 bases. V was clipped by 6 bases and J by 4 bases; unmatched bases: 6. The CDR3 is 13 amino acids. Germline V gene sequence: CDR1 DFQATT, CDR2 SNEGSKA (reference sequence). The CDR3 coding sequence is TGCAGTGCCGCGGGGACAGCAAATCAGCCCCAGCATTTT. It encodes CSAAGTANQPQHF.

Only a few counts were recorded for this clonotype. The rearrangement joins TRBV15 to TRBJ2-7, with 11 nucleotides matching TRBD2. Losses at the gene ends were 4 bases for V and 4 bases for J; bases not matched to a gene: 6. Germline V gives CDR1 LNHNV, CDR2 YYDKDF (reference sequence). The CDR3 totals 15 residues. The CDR3 loop is CATSTGLAGAYEQYF. CDR3 DNA: TGTGCCACCAGCACCGGACTAGCGGGCGCATACGAGCAGTACTTC. Full variable domain (outside the CDR3, taken from reference TRBV15 and TRBJ2-7): DAMVIQNPRYQVTQFGKPVTLSCSQTLNHNVMYWYQQKSSQAPKLLFHYYDKDFNNEADTPDNFQSRRPNTSFCFLDIRSPGLGDTAMYLCATSTGLAGAYEQYFGPGTRLTVT.